This T cell receptor beta chain was observed in a study of blood T cells in healthy people across ages. In the case of this clonotype: Its antigen is undetermined.

Through a sample-barcoded 5' primer and a J-beta primer mix, a second PCR was run for roughly 6 to 12 cycles. One entry per CDR3 protein results from TCRdb running MiXCR on the 5' RACE reads. The data contain about 720,000 distinct CDR3 sequences, about a fifth of them singletons. Approximately 9.2 milliliters was the volume of peripheral blood drawn from each donor. Overall study results and limits: More naive CD4+ cells and higher diversity were found in long-lived than in aged donors.

J was trimmed by 0 bases and V by 4 bases; bases with no gene match: 9. This CDR3 spans 19 amino acids. Per germline, CDR1 SGHRS and CDR2 YFSETQ. This clonotype was sampled from a man aged 70 or older in good health. The V and J genes are TRBV5-1 and TRBJ2-2; 13 positions match TRBD2. Sequences were obtained from blood. The CDR3 region has the DNA TGCGCCAGCAGCCCTGGGACTAGCGGGGAGTTCGCGAACACCGGGGAGCTGTTTTTT. Its translation: CASSPGTSGEFANTGELFF.